A selection of T cell receptor beta chains follows, all from one sample in a study of CD8+CD57+ T cells in acquired aplastic anemia. TCRdb reprocessed the reads with MiXCR, giving one entry per CDR3 protein. In the table there are fewer than 200,000 distinct CDR3 sequences, 55% to 75% of which are singletons. What was sequenced was sorted CD4+, CD8+, or CD8+CD57+ T cells (not recorded which) from PBMCs. The receptors derive from a human donor in good health. The CDR3 runs from the conserved cysteine through the conserved F or W. A D gene is named only where the DNA matches it firmly. Size tells how often a clone was seen (once, few, many) or the class of an expanded clone, and some rows leave it out.

length	V	D	size	J	CDR3	DNA
16	TRBV7-8	TRBD2	.	TRBJ2-3	CASSPLGGGGTDTQYF	TGTGCCAGCAGCCCCCTGGGCGGGGGAGGCACAGATACGCAGTATTTT
15	TRBV20-1	.	.	TRBJ1-1	CSARWQGLMNTEAFF	TGCAGTGCTAGGTGGCAGGGCCTCATGAACACTGAAGCTTTCTTT
14	TRBV6-5	.	many	TRBJ1-1	CASSYSGRNTEAFF	TGTGCCAGCAGTTACTCGGGGAGGAACACTGAAGCTTTCTTT
14	TRBV14	TRBD2	.	TRBJ2-7	CASSQEGEGYEQYF	TGTGCCAGCAGCCAAGAGGGGGAGGGTTACGAGCAGTACTTC
15	TRBV6-4	.	once	TRBJ2-3	CASSQTLAGSDTQYF	TGTGCCAGCAGCCAGACCCTGGCGGGTTCGGATACGCAGTATTTT
14	TRBV15	.	.	TRBJ2-1	CATSRGGDLVEQFF	TGTGCCACCAGCAGAGGGGGTGATTTAGTGGAGCAGTTCTTC
13	TRBV10-3	TRBD1	.	TRBJ2-7	CADPGQGANEQYF	TGTGCCGACCCGGGACAGGGGGCCAACGAGCAGTACTTC
14	TRBV5-6	TRBD1	many	TRBJ1-4	CASSLGQGREKLFF	TGTGCCAGCAGCTTGGGACAGGGTCGTGAAAAACTGTTTTTT
14	TRBV10-3	TRBD1	.	TRBJ2-7	CATNRDRASSEQYF	TGTGCCACAAACCGGGACAGGGCTTCCTCCGAGCAGTACTTC
17	TRBV2	TRBD2	few	TRBJ2-5	CASSEALAGGNQETQYF	TGTGCCAGCAGTGAAGCCCTAGCGGGGGGGAACCAAGAGACCCAGTACTTC
15	TRBV11-2	TRBD2	.	TRBJ2-7	CASSLTRAGGYEQYF	TGTGCCAGCAGCTTAACTCGGGCGGGAGGGTACGAGCAGTACTTC
13	TRBV15	.	.	TRBJ2-7	CATRKGVGYEQYF	TGTGCCACCAGGAAGGGGGTTGGGTACGAGCAGTACTTC
16	TRBV24-1	.	many	TRBJ2-1	CATSDSRNPGYNEQFF	TGTGCCACCAGTGATTCTAGAAATCCCGGGTACAATGAGCAGTTCTTC
19	TRBV11-3	TRBD2	few	TRBJ2-1	CASSLVAGPSGVIYNEQFF	TGTGCCAGCAGCTTAGTGGCAGGCCCGAGCGGGGTCATCTACAATGAGCAGTTCTTC
15	TRBV24-1	TRBD1	many	TRBJ2-5	CATSDWDRGGETQYF	TGTGCCACCAGTGATTGGGACAGGGGAGGCGAGACCCAGTACTTC
14	TRBV12-3/TRBV12-4	TRBD1	few	TRBJ2-7	CASSFGTGGNEQYF	TGTGCCAGCAGTTTTGGGACAGGAGGCAACGAGCAGTACTTC
15	TRBV11-1	.	once	TRBJ2-1	CASSLIRRQYNEQFF	TGTGCCAGCAGCTTAATTCGGCGGCAGTACAATGAGCAGTTCTTC
13	TRBV6-4	.	few	TRBJ2-7	CASSPGPSNEQYF	TGTGCCAGCAGTCCCGGGCCCTCGAACGAGCAGTACTTC
15	TRBV19	.	few	TRBJ2-6	CASLPPGPGANVLTF	TGTGCCAGCCTGCCCCCAGGGCCTGGGGCCAACGTCCTGACTTTC
16	TRBV10-3	.	.	TRBJ2-1	CAISESRAESYNEQFF	TGTGCCATCAGTGAGTCCCGGGCAGAATCCTACAATGAGCAGTTCTTC
14	TRBV7-2	.	.	TRBJ2-1	CASSLGWGNNEQFF	TGTGCCAGCAGCTTAGGTTGGGGGAACAATGAGCAGTTCTTC
18	TRBV20-1	TRBD2	few	TRBJ2-2	CSARDSTSGGYDTGELFF	TGCAGTGCTAGAGATTCGACTAGCGGGGGGTATGACACCGGGGAGCTGTTTTTT
12	TRBV5-1	.	few	TRBJ2-1	CASSLGELEQFF	TGCGCCAGCAGCTTGGGGGAACTAGAGCAGTTCTTC
15	TRBV30	TRBD1	.	TRBJ2-3	CAWSERDREPDTQYF	TGTGCCTGGAGTGAGAGGGACAGAGAACCAGATACGCAGTATTTT
14	TRBV20-1	TRBD2	.	TRBJ2-3	CSAQSGGAVDTQYF	TGCAGTGCTCAAAGCGGGGGGGCCGTAGATACGCAGTATTTT
15	TRBV5-6	TRBD1	.	TRBJ1-4	CASSSRDRAQEKLFF	TGTGCCAGCAGCTCCCGGGACAGGGCTCAAGAAAAACTGTTTTTT
12	TRBV7-9	.	.	TRBJ2-7	CASSGTALEQYF	TGTGCCAGCAGTGGGACGGCGCTCGAGCAGTACTTC
13	TRBV9	.	many	TRBJ2-2	CASEEANTGELFF	TGTGCGTCGGAGGAGGCGAACACCGGGGAGCTGTTTTTT
12	TRBV20-1	.	few	TRBJ2-7	CSARAGNYEQYF	TGCAGTGCTAGAGCAGGGAACTACGAGCAGTACTTC